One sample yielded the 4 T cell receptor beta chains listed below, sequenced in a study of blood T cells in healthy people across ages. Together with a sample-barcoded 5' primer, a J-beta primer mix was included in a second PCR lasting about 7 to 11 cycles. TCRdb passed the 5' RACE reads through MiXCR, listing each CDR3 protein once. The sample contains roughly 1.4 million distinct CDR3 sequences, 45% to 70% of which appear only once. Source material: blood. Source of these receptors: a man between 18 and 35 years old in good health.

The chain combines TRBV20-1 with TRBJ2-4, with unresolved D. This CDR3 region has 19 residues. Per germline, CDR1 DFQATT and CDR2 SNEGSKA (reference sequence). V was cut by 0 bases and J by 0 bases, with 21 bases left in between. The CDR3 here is CSARDPVRLRITAKNIQYF. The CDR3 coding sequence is TGCAGTGCTAGAGATCCGGTCAGACTGAGAATAACAGCCAAAAACATTCAGTACTTC.

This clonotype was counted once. CDR3 residues: CASSQVGTSEDGELFF. DNA for the CDR3: TGTGCCAGCAGCCAAGTGGGGACTAGCGAAGACGGGGAGCTGTTTTTT. The rearrangement uses TRBV4-2 and TRBJ2-2, with 10 bases matching TRBD2. The germline V gene encodes CDR1 LGHNA and CDR2 YNFKEQ. This CDR3 region has 16 residues. J gave up 7 bases and V 1 base, and 6 bases lay outside the gene matches.

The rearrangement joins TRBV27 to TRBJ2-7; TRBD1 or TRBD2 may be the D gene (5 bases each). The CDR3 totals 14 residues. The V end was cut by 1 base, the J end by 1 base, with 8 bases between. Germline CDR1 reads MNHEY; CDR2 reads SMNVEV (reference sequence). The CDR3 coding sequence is TGTGCCAGCAGTTTATGGGACGCTTCCTACGAGCAGTACTTC. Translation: CASSLWDASYEQYF.

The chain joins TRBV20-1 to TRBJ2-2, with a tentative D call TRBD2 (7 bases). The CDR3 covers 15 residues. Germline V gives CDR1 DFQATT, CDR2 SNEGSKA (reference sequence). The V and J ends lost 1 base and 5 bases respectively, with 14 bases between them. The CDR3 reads CSARVGGAGTGELFF. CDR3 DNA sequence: TGCAGTGCTAGAGTTGGGGGGGCTGGAACCGGGGAGCTGTTTTTT.